This T cell receptor beta chain came from a study of blood T cell repertoires in COVID-19 (dated by TCRdb to about 2020). About the study as a whole: Samples covering the acute and convalescent phases of COVID-19 were provided by collaborators in the United States, Italy and Spain. The prospective study material was composed of cDNA or gDNA derived from T cells, B-cell-depleted T cells, or PBMCs. Subjects who had been exposed to COVID-19, were actively infected with it, or had recovered from it provided the deeply sampled blood TCRbeta repertoires that made up the dataset. The repertoires were released in a freely available public database intended as a resource for research on the immune response to SARS-CoV-2. The samples were drawn from two sources: the first 160 participants of the ongoing ImmuneRACE study, and 1,000 to 1,500 subjects contributed by 6 global collaborators. Nearly every sample came with metadata listing a de-identified subject ID, COVID-19 status, age in years and sex. Where HLA class I and class II types were available, the types were taken from metadata supplied by the sample provider, not from assay-based typing. General conclusions and limits of the study: The amount of clinical and demographic metadata varied by source and participant and was provided uncurated.

Compared with germline, V lacks 4 bases and J lacks 2 bases; bases without a gene match: 6. Per the germline V gene, MGHRA is the CDR1 and YSYEKL is the CDR2. The CDR3 goes from the cysteine to the phenylalanine over 17 residues. CDR3 DNA is the only sequence kept; it has 51 bases, read in frame from the first base. Only one count was recorded for this clone. This receptor's antigen is unknown. Base qualities are not recorded, but no much larger clone differs from it by a single base. TCRbeta CDR3 regions were amplified from genomic DNA by means of the immunoSEQ Assay, a bias-controlled multiplex PCR. The authors' analysis ran thus. The number of nucleated cells in each sample was estimated by amplification of reference gene primers within the assay. To quantify the absolute abundance of each unique TCRbeta CDR3 rearrangement, sequence reads were collapsed and filtered. For each sample, productive Simpson clonality was calculated as the square root of Simpson's diversity index over productive rearrangements. What TCRdb holds here is the immuneACCESS table cut down to in-frame rearrangements. Part of the clones is not present; checked against another copy, under half of the missing clones reflect an unresolved V gene, and the others are unexplained. Clone size and the V and J calls come from that table; the DNA yielded D and trimming. Across this sample there are roughly 220,000 clones, with around four fifths seen only once. 20% of the sample comes from the top ten.

Whole blood was collected in K2EDTA tubes by collaborating institutions according to the institutions' own protocols. For TCRbeta analysis, collaborator samples were shipped as frozen whole blood, as isolated PBMCs, or as DNA extracted from either sample type. This clonotype was sampled from a man aged 30-40 years with active or convalescent COVID-19. The chain employs TRBV4-1 and TRBJ1-6; 9 bases in between match TRBD1. The material sequenced was peripheral blood. The sequenced DNA: TGCGCCAGCAGCCCACCGGACAGGGGCGCCTATAATTCACCCCTCCACTTT. It translates as CASSPPDRGAYNSPLHF.